The 24 T cell receptor beta chains below all came from one sample that was sequenced in a study of technical replicates of blood from a handful of donors. Data came from immunoSEQ multiplex PCR; TCRdb stores just in-frame clones and leaves some out. The repertoire holds roughly 60,000 clones, with roughly 89% as singletons. Sequencing input: PBMCs. The receptors were sampled from a human donor in good health. Some clones in this sample may be carry-over from other donors' samples.

The rearrangement uses TRBV7-3 and TRBJ2-7, with 11 bases fitting TRBD1. Germline V CDR1 and CDR2: SGHTA, FQGTGA. Trimming at V came to 3 bases and at J to 5 bases, leaving 3 bases not matched to a gene. The CDR3 has 14 residues. Here the CDR3 reads CASSFLGQGDEQYF. For the CDR3, the DNA is TGTGCCAGCAGCTTTCTGGGACAGGGGGACGAGCAGTACTTC.

This chain links TRBV30 with TRBJ2-3, with a tentative D call TRBD2 (6 bases). The CDR3 sequence is 13 residues long. V was clipped by 4 bases and J by 4 bases, with 12 bases between them. Germline values: CDR1 GTSNPN, CDR2 SVGIG (reference sequence). The CDR3 DNA reads as TGTGCCTGGACGGCGGGGAGCGCAGATACGCAGTATTTT. The encoded protein is CAWTAGSADTQYF.

V usage is TRBV9 and J usage is TRBJ1-4, with D possibly being TRBD1 (5 bases). The germline CDR1 and CDR2 sequences are SGDLS and YYNGEE. Trimming pared 0 bases from V and 7 bases from J, leaving 13 bases between. The CDR3 covers 15 residues. The CDR3 coding sequence is TGTGCCAGCAGCGTAGGTGTGACAGCAAGTGAAAAACTGTTTTTT. This translates into CASSVGVTASEKLFF. The full variable domain, its missing parts supplied by reference TRBV9 and TRBJ1-4, is DSGVTQTPKHLITATGQRVTLRCSPRSGDLSVYWYQQSLDQGLQFLIQYYNGEERAKGNILERFSAQQFPDLHSELNLSSLELGDSALYFCASSVGVTASEKLFFGSGTQLSVL.

The rearrangement joins TRBV6-6 to TRBJ2-5, with 10 bases that match TRBD2. V dropped 7 bases and J dropped 2; count of bases not matched to a gene: 10. Germline V CDR1 and CDR2: MNHNY, SVGAGI (reference sequence). The CDR3 totals 16 residues. CDR3 DNA sequence: TGTGCCAGCAAACTTTCAGCGGGAGGGGGACAAGAGACCCAGTACTTC. Translation gives CASKLSAGGGQETQYF.

This rearrangement joins TRBV6-1 to TRBJ2-5; possible D gene TRBD1, 6 bases. This CDR3 is 15 amino acids long. The germline CDR1 and CDR2 sequences are MNHNS and SASEGT. The germline V and J ends were trimmed by 0 bases and 1 base, with 9 bases remaining between them. The CDR3 nucleotides read TGTGCCAGCAGTGAAGCGCAGGGGTCCCAAGAGACCCAGTACTTC. As protein: CASSEAQGSQETQYF.

The V call is TRBV30, the J call TRBJ2-5; no firm D call. This CDR3 is built from 12 residues. Trimming left V 0 bases short and J 9 bases short, with 11 bases between. The germline gives CDR1 GTSNPN, CDR2 SVGIG (reference sequence). The CDR3 DNA reads TGTGCCTGGAGTGTACGGAGTCTGTCCCAGTACTTC. Protein product: CAWSVRSLSQYF.

The genes are TRBV5-1 and TRBJ2-5, with 8 bases matching TRBD2. The CDR3 extends over 14 amino acids. The V gene's germline CDR1 is SGHRS and CDR2 YFSETQ. With 4 bases clipped from V and 2 bases from J, the junction kept 4 bases outside the gene matches. DNA for the CDR3: TGCGCCAGCAGCCCCGGGACTAGGCAAGAGACCCAGTACTTC. Protein product: CASSPGTRQETQYF.

V usage is TRBV12-5 and J usage is TRBJ1-1, with D uncertain. The CDR3 consists of 12 residues. V was cut by 6 bases and J by 1 base, with 6 bases left in between. From germline, CDR1 is LGHNT and CDR2 FRNRAP. CDR3 loop: CASGARNTEAFF. The CDR3 DNA is TGTGCTAGTGGGGCACGGAACACTGAAGCTTTCTTT.

V and J are TRBV10-3 and TRBJ2-2; 10 positions agree with TRBD2. The V gene's germline CDR1 is ENHRY and CDR2 SYGVKD. J lost 4 bases, V lost 8 bases, and 7 bases had no gene match. The CDR3 spans 15 residues. The CDR3 DNA sequence: TGTGCCATCTCAGCGGGAGGGCCAGGCACCGGGGAGCTGTTTTTT. Residues: CAISAGGPGTGELFF.

V and J are TRBV29-1 and TRBJ1-1; D unresolved. Germline CDR1 is SQVTM and CDR2 is ANQGSEA. Deletions cut 7 bases from V and 0 bases from J, with 12 bases between. The CDR3 spans 13 residues. CDR3 coding DNA: TGCAGCGCCGGAGCCGATATGAACACTGAAGCTTTCTTT. Its protein is CSAGADMNTEAFF.

This chain connects TRBV29-1 to TRBJ2-1; 11 positions match TRBD2. V lost 7 bases to trimming and J lost 8 bases; unmatched junction nucleotides: 13. Per germline, CDR1 SQVTM and CDR2 ANQGSEA. This CDR3 is built from 15 residues. The CDR3 DNA reads as TGCAGCGCAAACGGGGGACTAGCGGTTATCGATGAGCAGTTCTTC. This gives the protein CSANGGLAVIDEQFF.

CDR3 amino acids: CASLRLAGGDTGELFF. CDR3 DNA: TGTGCCAGCTTAAGACTAGCGGGAGGGGACACCGGGGAGCTGTTTTTT. V gene TRBV7-9 combines with J gene TRBJ2-2; 14 nucleotides match TRBD2. V shed 8 bases, J shed 3 bases, and the junction held 5 bases outside the gene matches. This CDR3 has 16 amino acids. The germline V gene encodes CDR1 SEHNR and CDR2 FQNEAQ (reference sequence).

The V gene is TRBV7-9, the J gene TRBJ2-1, with a weak D call TRBD1 (6 bases). CDR1 is SEHNR and CDR2 is FQNEAQ in the germline V gene (reference sequence). V was trimmed by 5 bases and J by 2 bases, leaving 19 bases between them. This CDR3 has 17 amino acids. The CDR3 protein is CASSPRTVRRTYNEQFF. For the CDR3, the DNA is TGTGCCAGCAGCCCGCGGACAGTCCGTCGGACCTACAATGAGCAGTTCTTC.

The genes are TRBV6-1 and TRBJ2-2; possibly TRBD2 for D (6 bases). Trimming stripped 6 bases from V and 7 bases from J, with 15 bases between. This CDR3 has 14 amino acids. Per the germline V gene, CDR1 is MNHNS and CDR2 is SASEGT. The CDR3 DNA reads as TGTGCCAGCAGGCGGGGCAGGGTTGACGGGGAGCTGTTTTTT. Residues: CASRRGRVDGELFF.

This clone was seen just once. J is TRBJ1-2 and V is TRBV4-2; TRBD1 might be the D (6 bases). The CDR3 contains 17 residues. Looked up from germline, CDR1 is LGHNA and CDR2 is YNFKEQ. The germline V and J ends were trimmed by 2 bases and 0 bases, with 16 bases remaining between them. For the CDR3, the DNA is TGTGCCAGCAGCCAACGGAGAGGGGCAGGGGCTAACTATGGCTACACCTTC. It is translated as CASSQRRGAGANYGYTF.

The chain links TRBV6-1 to TRBJ2-4; D possibly corresponds to TRBD2 (6 bases). The CDR3 extends over 15 amino acids. Germline lookup yields CDR1 MNHNS and CDR2 SASEGT. V was shortened by 1 base and J by 1 base, with 8 bases between the two germline ends. CDR3 DNA sequence: TGTGCCAGCAGTGAAGTGGCGGGGGCCAAAAACATTCAGTACTTC. Its translation is CASSEVAGAKNIQYF.

This clone was picked up a small number of times. The rearrangement joins TRBV4-3 to TRBJ2-3; 9 nucleotides agree with TRBD2. Unmatched junction bases numbered 8, after V lost 0 bases and J lost 10 bases. The germline V gene has CDR1 LGHNA and CDR2 YSLEER. The CDR3 runs to 15 residues. The DNA of the CDR3 is TGCGCCAGCAGCCAAGATCGAGGTAGCGGGAGCGCGCAGTATTTT. Protein product: CASSQDRGSGSAQYF.

DNA for the CDR3: TGTGCCAGCAGCACCTGGGCTAGCGGGCGACGGTACTTC. Translating gives CASSTWASGRRYF. The rearrangement links TRBV5-4 to TRBJ2-7; TRBD2 aligns across 8 bases. The CDR3 sequence is 13 residues long. Germline V gives CDR1 SGHNT, CDR2 YYREEE (reference sequence). V gave up 4 bases and J gave up 12 bases; unmatched junction bases: 12.

CDR3: CASSWIGTSGTDTQYF. The CDR3 DNA reads as TGTGCCAGCAGCTGGATTGGGACTAGCGGCACAGATACGCAGTATTTT. The chain combines TRBV7-9 with TRBJ2-3, with 10 positions matching TRBD2. Germline V lookup: CDR1 SEHNR, CDR2 FQNEAQ (reference sequence). This CDR3 has 16 amino acids. J lost 1 base, V lost 4 bases, and 5 bases had no gene match.

The sample holds a few counts of this clone. The rearrangement joins TRBV7-2 to TRBJ1-2, with D perhaps matching TRBD1 (6 bases). The CDR3 runs to 12 residues. Germline loops: CDR1 SGHTA, CDR2 FQGNSA. Trimming left V 7 bases short and J 4 bases short, with 10 bases between. This CDR3 is CASTKGVYGYTF. As DNA, the CDR3 is TGTGCCAGCACCAAGGGGGTCTATGGCTACACCTTC.

V gene TRBV4-2 combines with J gene TRBJ2-7; D unresolved. This CDR3 spans 15 amino acids. From germline, CDR1 is LGHNA and CDR2 YNFKEQ. The V and J ends lost 0 bases and 0 bases respectively, with 9 bases between them. The CDR3 DNA reads TGTGCCAGCAGCCAAGAGTCCGAGAGCTCCTACGAGCAGTACTTC. Protein product: CASSQESESSYEQYF.

The chain couples TRBV5-1 to TRBJ2-3; 10 bases map to TRBD2. Germline V gene lookup returns CDR1 SGHRS and CDR2 YFSETQ. V lost 4 bases to trimming and J lost 0 bases; unmatched junction nucleotides: 8. The CDR3 has 17 amino acids. In DNA form, the CDR3 reads TGCGCCAGCAGCCCAGCGGGGGGGCTATCTAGCACAGATACGCAGTATTTT. Its protein product is CASSPAGGLSSTDTQYF.

This clone appeared a single time. V gene TRBV12-5 combines with J gene TRBJ2-1; the D gene is possibly TRBD2 (5 bases). The CDR3 has 13 residues. Germline lookup yields CDR1 LGHNT and CDR2 FRNRAP. V dropped 3 bases and J dropped 8 bases, with 11 bases sitting between them. The CDR3 sequence: CASGFGPGDEQFF. Here the CDR3 DNA reads TGTGCTAGTGGTTTCGGGCCCGGGGATGAGCAGTTCTTC.

The rearrangement links TRBV5-1 to TRBJ2-1, with 11 positions matching TRBD2. Germline-derived CDR1 and CDR2 are SGHRS and YFSETQ. This CDR3 is 18 amino acids long. V gave up 0 bases and J gave up 4 bases; unmatched junction bases: 9. The CDR3 is CASSLGLAGGTGYNEQFF. The CDR3 DNA reads TGCGCCAGCAGCTTGGGGCTAGCGGGGGGTACTGGGTACAATGAGCAGTTCTTC.